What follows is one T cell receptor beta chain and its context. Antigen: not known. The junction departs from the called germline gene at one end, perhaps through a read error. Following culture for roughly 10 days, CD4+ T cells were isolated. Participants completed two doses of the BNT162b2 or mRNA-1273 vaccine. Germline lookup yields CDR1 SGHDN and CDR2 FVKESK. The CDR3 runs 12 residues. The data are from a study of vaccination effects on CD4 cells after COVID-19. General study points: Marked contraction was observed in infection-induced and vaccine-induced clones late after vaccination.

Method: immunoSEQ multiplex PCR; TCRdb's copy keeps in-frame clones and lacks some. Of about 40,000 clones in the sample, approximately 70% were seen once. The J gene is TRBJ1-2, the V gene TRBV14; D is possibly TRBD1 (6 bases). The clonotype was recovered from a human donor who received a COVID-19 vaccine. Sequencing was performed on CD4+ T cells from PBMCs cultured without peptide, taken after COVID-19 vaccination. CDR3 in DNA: TGTGCCAGCAGGCAAGGGGGTGGCGGCTACACCTTC. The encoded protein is CASRQGGGGYTF.